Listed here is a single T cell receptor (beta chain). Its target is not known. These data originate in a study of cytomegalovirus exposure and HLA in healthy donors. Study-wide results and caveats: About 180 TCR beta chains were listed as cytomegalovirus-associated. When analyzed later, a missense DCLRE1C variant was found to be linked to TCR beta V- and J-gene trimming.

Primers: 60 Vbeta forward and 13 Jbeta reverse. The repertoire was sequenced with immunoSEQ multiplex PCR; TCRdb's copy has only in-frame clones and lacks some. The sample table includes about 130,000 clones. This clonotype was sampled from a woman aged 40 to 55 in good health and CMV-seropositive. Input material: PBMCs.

This chain's CDR3 is CAWGQGVEAFF. The CDR3 region has the DNA TGTGCCTGGGGACAGGGGGTAGAAGCTTTCTTT. This chain uses TRBV30 with TRBJ1-1, with 10 bases lining up with TRBD1. Looked up from germline, CDR1 is GTSNPN and CDR2 is SVGIG (reference sequence). Unmatched junction bases numbered 2, after V lost 5 bases and J lost 8 bases. The CDR3 has 11 residues. The full variable domain, its missing parts supplied by reference TRBV30 and TRBJ1-1, is SQTIHQWPATLVQPVGSPLSLECTVEGTSNPNLYWYRQAAGRGLQLLFYSVGIGQISSEVPQNLSASRPQDRQFILSSKKLLLSDSGFYLCAWGQGVEAFFGQGTRLTVV.